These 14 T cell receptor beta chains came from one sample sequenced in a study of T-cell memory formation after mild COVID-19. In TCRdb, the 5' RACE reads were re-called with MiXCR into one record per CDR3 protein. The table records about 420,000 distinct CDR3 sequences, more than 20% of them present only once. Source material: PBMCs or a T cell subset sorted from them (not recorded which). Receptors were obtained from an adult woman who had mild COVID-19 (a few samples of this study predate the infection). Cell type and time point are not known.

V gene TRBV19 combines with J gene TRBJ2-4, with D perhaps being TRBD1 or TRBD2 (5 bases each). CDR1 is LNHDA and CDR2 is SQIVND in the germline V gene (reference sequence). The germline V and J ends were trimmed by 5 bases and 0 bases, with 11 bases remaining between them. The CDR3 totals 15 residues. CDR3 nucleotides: TGTGCCAGTAGTCCAGGGAGAATAGCCAAAAACATTCAGTACTTC. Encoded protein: CASSPGRIAKNIQYF.

The DNA of the CDR3 is TGCGCCAGCAGCTTAGGCAGGGGATCATCCAATGAGCAGTTCTTC. Residues: CASSLGRGSSNEQFF. The rearrangement uses TRBV5-1 and TRBJ2-1; D possibly corresponds to TRBD1 (6 bases). The CDR3 is 15 amino acids. The germline V and J ends were trimmed by 2 bases and 6 bases, with 15 bases remaining between them. In germline, CDR1 is SGHRS, CDR2 YFSETQ. Together with reference TRBV5-1 and TRBJ2-1, the CDR3 gives the full variable domain: KAGVTQTPRYLIKTRGQQVTLSCSPISGHRSVSWYQQTPGQGLQFLFEYFSETQRNKGNFPGRFSGRQFSNSRSEMNVSTLELGDSALYLCASSLGRGSSNEQFFGPGTRLTVL.

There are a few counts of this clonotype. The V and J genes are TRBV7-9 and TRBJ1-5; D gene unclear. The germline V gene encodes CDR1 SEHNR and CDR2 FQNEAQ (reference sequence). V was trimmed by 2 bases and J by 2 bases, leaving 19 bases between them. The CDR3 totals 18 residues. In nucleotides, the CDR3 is TGTGCCAGCAGCTTAAGAATGAGGCTCCCCGGGGGCAATCAGCCCCAGCATTTT. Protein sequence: CASSLRMRLPGGNQPQHF.

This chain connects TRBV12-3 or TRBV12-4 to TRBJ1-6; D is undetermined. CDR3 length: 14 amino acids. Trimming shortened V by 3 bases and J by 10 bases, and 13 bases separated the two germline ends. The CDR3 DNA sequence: TGTGCCAGCAGTTTCGGCAGGCGGGGATCACCCCTCCACTTT. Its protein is CASSFGRRGSPLHF.

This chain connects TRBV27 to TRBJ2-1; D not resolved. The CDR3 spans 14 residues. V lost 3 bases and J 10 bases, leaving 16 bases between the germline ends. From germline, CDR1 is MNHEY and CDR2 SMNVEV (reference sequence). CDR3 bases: TGTGCCAGCAGTTTCCGCTCAGACTCCGGGGAGCAGTTCTTC. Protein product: CASSFRSDSGEQFF.

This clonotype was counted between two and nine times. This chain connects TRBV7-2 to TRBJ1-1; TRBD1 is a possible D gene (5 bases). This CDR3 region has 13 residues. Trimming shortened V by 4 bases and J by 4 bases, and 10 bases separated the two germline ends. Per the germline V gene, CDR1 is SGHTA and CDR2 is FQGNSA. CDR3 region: CASSSQGATEAFF. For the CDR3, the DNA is TGTGCCAGCAGCTCCCAGGGAGCCACTGAAGCTTTCTTT.

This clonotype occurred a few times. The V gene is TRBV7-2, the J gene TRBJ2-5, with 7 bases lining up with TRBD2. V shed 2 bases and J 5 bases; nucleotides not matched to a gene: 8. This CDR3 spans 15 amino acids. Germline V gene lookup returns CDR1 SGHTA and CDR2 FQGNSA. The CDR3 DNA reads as TGTGCCAGCAGCTTATCCGCGGGAGCTTCGGAGACCCAGTACTTC. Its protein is CASSLSAGASETQYF.

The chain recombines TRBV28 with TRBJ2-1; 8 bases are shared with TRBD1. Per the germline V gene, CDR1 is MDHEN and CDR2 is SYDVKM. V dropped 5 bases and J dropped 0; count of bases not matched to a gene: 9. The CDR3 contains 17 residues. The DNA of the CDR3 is TGTGCCAGCAGTCCAATGTACAGGGGGAGCTCCTACAATGAGCAGTTCTTC. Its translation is CASSPMYRGSSYNEQFF. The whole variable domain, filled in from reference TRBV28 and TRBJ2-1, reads DVKVTQSSRYLVKRTGEKVFLECVQDMDHENMFWYRQDPGLGLRLIYFSYDVKMKEKGDIPEGYSVSREKKERFSLILESASTNQTSMYLCASSPMYRGSSYNEQFFGPGTRLTVL.

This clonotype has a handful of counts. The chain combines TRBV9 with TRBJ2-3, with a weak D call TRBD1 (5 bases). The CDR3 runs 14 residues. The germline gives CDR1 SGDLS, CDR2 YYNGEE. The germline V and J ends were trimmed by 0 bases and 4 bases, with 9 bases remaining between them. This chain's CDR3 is CASSVGPGSDTQYF. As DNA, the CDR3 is TGTGCCAGCAGCGTAGGTCCAGGGTCAGATACGCAGTATTTT.

The CDR3 bases are TGCAGTCCGGGTACTAGCGGGAGGGCAGAGACCCAGTACTTC. Translated, it gives CSPGTSGRAETQYF. The V call is TRBV20-1, the J call TRBJ2-5, with 13 bases that match TRBD2. CDR3 length: 14 residues. Germline V gene lookup returns CDR1 DFQATT and CDR2 SNEGSKA (reference sequence). J gave up 4 bases and V 8 bases, and 7 bases lay outside the gene matches.

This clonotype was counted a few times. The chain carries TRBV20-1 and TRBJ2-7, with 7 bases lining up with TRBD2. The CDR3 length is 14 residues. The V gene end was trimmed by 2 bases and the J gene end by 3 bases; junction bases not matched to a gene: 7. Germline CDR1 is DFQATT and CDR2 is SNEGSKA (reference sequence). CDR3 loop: CSARLPSGYYEQYF. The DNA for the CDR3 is TGCAGTGCTAGACTTCCTAGCGGATACTACGAGCAGTACTTC.

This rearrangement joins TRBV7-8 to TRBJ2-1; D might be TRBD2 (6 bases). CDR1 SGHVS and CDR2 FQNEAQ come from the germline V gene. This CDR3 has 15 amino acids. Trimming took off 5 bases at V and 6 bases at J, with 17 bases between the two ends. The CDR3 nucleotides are TGTGCCAGCAGCGCCGTCGGGACTGGTACCAATGAGCAGTTCTTC. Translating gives CASSAVGTGTNEQFF.

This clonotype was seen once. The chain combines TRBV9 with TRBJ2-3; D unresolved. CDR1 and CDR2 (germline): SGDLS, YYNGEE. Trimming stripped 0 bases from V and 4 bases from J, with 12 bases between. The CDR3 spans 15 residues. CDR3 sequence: CASSVVGGVADTQYF. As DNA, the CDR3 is TGTGCCAGCAGCGTAGTAGGTGGAGTCGCAGATACGCAGTATTTT.

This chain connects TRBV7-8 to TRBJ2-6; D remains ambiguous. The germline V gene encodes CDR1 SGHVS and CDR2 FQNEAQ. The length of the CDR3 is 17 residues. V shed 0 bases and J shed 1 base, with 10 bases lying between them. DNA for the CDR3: TGTGCCAGCAGCTTAGCTCAATTCCGGTCTGGGGCCAACGTCCTGACTTTC. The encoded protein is CASSLAQFRSGANVLTF. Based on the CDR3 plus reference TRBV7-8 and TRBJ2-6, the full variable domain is GAGVSQSPRYKVAKRGQDVALRCDPISGHVSLFWYQQALGQGPEFLTYFQNEAQLDKSGLPSDRFFAERPEGSVSTLKIQRTQQEDSAVYLCASSLAQFRSGANVLTFGAGSRLTVL.